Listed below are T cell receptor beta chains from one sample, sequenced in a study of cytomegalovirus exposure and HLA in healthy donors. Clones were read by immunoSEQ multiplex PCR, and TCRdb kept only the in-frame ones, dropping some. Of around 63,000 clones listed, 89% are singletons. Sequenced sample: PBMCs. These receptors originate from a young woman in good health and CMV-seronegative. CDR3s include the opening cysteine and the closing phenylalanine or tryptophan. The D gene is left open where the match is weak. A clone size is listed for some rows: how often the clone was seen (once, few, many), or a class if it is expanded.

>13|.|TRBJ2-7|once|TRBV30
CAWTRKQPDEQYF
TGTGCCTGGACCCGAAAACAACCAGACGAGCAGTACTTC
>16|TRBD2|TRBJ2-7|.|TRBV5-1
CASSLGLAGEGYEQYF
TGCGCCAGCAGCTTGGGACTAGCGGGAGAGGGCTACGAGCAGTACTTC
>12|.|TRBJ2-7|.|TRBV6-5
CATRTGTFEQYF
TGTGCCACACGAACAGGGACGTTCGAGCAGTACTTC
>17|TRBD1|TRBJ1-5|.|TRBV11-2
CASSLATGTEPIQPQHF
TGTGCCAGCAGCTTAGCCACCGGGACAGAGCCCATTCAGCCCCAGCATTTT
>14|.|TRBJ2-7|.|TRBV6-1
CASSYGGSQNEQYF
TGTGCCAGCAGCTACGGTGGGAGTCAGAACGAGCAGTACTTC
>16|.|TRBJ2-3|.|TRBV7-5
CVRSYPDWPKADTQYF
TGTGTCAGAAGCTACCCGGACTGGCCGAAGGCAGATACGCAGTATTTT
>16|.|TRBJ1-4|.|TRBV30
CAWSVLRPRPNEKLFF
TGTGCCTGGAGTGTACTGCGCCCCAGGCCGAATGAAAAACTGTTTTTT
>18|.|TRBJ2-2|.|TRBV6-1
CASSETRVRIANTGELFF
TGTGCCAGCAGTGAAACTCGGGTTAGAATAGCGAACACCGGGGAGCTGTTTTTT
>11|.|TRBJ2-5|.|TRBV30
CAWSAGETQYF
TGTGCCTGGAGTGCGGGAGAGACCCAGTACTTC
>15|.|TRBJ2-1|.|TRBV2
CASSELMSSYNEQFF
TGTGCCAGCAGTGAACTCATGAGCTCCTACAATGAGCAGTTCTTC
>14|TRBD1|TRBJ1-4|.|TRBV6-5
CASSTGQGDEKLFF
TGTGCCAGCAGTACGGGACAGGGAGATGAAAAACTGTTTTTT
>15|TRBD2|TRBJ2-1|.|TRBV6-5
CASINLSTSGYEQFF
TGTGCCAGCATCAACCTTTCTACTAGCGGGTATGAGCAGTTCTTC
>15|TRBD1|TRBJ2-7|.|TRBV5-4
CASRAAGGLGYEQYF
TGTGCCAGCAGAGCGGCAGGGGGCTTGGGCTACGAGCAGTACTTC
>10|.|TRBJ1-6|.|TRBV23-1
CASSGRALHF
TGCGCCAGCAGTGGCAGGGCCCTCCACTTT
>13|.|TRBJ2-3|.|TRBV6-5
CASSSGPADTQYF
TGTGCCAGCAGTTCTGGGCCAGCAGATACGCAGTATTTT
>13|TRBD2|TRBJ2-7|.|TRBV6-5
CASGGTNDYEQYF
TGTGCCAGCGGCGGGACTAACGACTACGAGCAGTACTTC
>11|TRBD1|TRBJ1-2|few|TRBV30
CAWTLGGLTAF
TGTGCCTGGACATTAGGGGGCCTCACGGCCTTC
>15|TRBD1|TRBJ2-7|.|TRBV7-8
CASSLARQGAREQYF
TGTGCCAGCAGCTTAGCCCGACAGGGGGCACGCGAGCAGTACTTC
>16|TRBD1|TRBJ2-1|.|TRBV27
CASEDRTGHSYNEQFF
TGTGCCAGCGAGGATCGGACAGGGCACTCCTACAATGAGCAGTTCTTC
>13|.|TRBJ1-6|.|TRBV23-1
CASSHEGNSPLHF
TGCGCCAGCAGTCATGAGGGTAATTCACCCCTCCACTTT
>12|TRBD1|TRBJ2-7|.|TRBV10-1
CASSEGQGAQYF
TGCGCCAGCAGTGAAGGACAGGGAGCGCAGTACTTC
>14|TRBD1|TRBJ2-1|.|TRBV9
CASSVTTGRDEQFF
TGTGCCAGCAGCGTTACGACAGGGCGGGATGAGCAGTTCTTC
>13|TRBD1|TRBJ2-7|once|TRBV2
CASDRGRNSEQYF
TGTGCCAGTGACAGGGGGCGGAACAGCGAGCAGTACTTC
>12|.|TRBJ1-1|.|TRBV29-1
CSVDPRDTEAFF
TGCAGCGTGGATCCTCGGGACACTGAAGCTTTCTTT
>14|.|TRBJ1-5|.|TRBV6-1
CASSITGSNQPQHF
TGTGCCAGCAGCATAACAGGGAGCAATCAGCCCCAGCATTTT